These T cell receptor beta chains were read from a single sample in a study of blood T cells in healthy people across ages. A single record per CDR3 protein comes from TCRdb applying MiXCR to the 5' RACE reads. The table has about 1,800,000 distinct CDR3 sequences, about 30% seen once. The sequenced sample was blood. Receptors were obtained from a woman in her 30s in good health. Each CDR3 is given without its conserved first and last residue. The order of the fields is V gene, J gene, CDR3 length, CDR3 protein.

v_gene: TRBV3-1
j_gene: TRBJ2-5
len: 12
CDR3aa: ASGAQSPTVAQY

v_gene: TRBV7-6
j_gene: TRBJ2-5
len: 11
CDR3aa: ASNGDEEETQY

v_gene: TRBV6-2/TRBV6-3
j_gene: TRBJ2-4
len: 12
CDR3aa: ASTPILAKNIQY

v_gene: TRBV5-1
j_gene: TRBJ1-1
len: 13
CDR3aa: ASSFEGALSTEAF

v_gene: TRBV21-1
j_gene: TRBJ2-3
len: 12
CDR3aa: ASSKGSFTDTQY

v_gene: TRBV12-3/TRBV12-4
j_gene: TRBJ1-1
len: 11
CDR3aa: ATYRGPGTEAF

v_gene: TRBV6-5
j_gene: TRBJ2-5
len: 13
CDR3aa: ASSPLGGLQETQY

v_gene: TRBV6-1
j_gene: TRBJ2-7
len: 12
CDR3aa: ASSDMDRAYEQY

v_gene: TRBV2
j_gene: TRBJ2-1
len: 12
CDR3aa: ASSPANLYNEQF

v_gene: TRBV4-2
j_gene: TRBJ2-7
len: 13
CDR3aa: TSRWQGEQVNEQY

v_gene: TRBV5-1
j_gene: TRBJ2-3
len: 13
CDR3aa: ASSPLAGAADTQY

v_gene: TRBV15
j_gene: TRBJ2-5
len: 10
CDR3aa: ATSRDRETLY

v_gene: TRBV20-1
j_gene: TRBJ2-5
len: 13
CDR3aa: SARVGQLSVKTQY

v_gene: TRBV7-2
j_gene: TRBJ2-1
len: 13
CDR3aa: ASSLASTSYNEQF

v_gene: TRBV4-1
j_gene: TRBJ2-7
len: 13
CDR3aa: ASSQESATAYEQY

v_gene: TRBV5-6
j_gene: TRBJ2-3
len: 14
CDR3aa: ASSPLGGGAADTQY